Following are 14 T cell receptor beta chains from one sample sequenced in a study of cytomegalovirus exposure and HLA in healthy donors. Produced via immunoSEQ multiplex PCR; TCRdb's table is partial and in-frame only. Here the sample spans about 140,000 clones, more than 85% being singletons. Sequencing was carried out using PBMCs. The origin of the receptors is a man aged 18 to 29 in good health and CMV-seropositive.

V is TRBV7-2 and J is TRBJ2-1; 7 bases are a match to TRBD1. V was pared by 5 bases and J by 9 bases, with 7 bases of the junction left unmatched. The germline V gene has CDR1 SGHTA and CDR2 FQGNSA. This CDR3 is built from 13 residues. CDR3 loop: CASSPQTGTEQFF. The CDR3 region has the DNA TGTGCCAGCAGCCCCCAGACAGGGACTGAGCAGTTCTTC.

CDR3 in DNA: TGTGCCAGCAGCTTGGACACCGAGGCTGAGGCTAACTATGGCTACACCTTC. Translated, it gives CASSLDTEAEANYGYTF. The V and J genes are TRBV28 and TRBJ1-2; the D gene is possibly TRBD1 (5 bases). CDR1 is MDHEN, CDR2 SYDVKM, per germline. CDR3 length: 17 residues. V gave up 6 bases and J gave up 0 bases, with 20 bases separating them.

This chain connects TRBV7-2 to TRBJ1-2; unclear D gene. The CDR3 is 14 residues long. The V end lost 1 base, the J end lost 5 bases, and 11 bases lay between the germline ends. The germline CDR1 and CDR2 sequences are SGHTA and FQGNSA. CDR3 in amino acids: CASSLEPEVYGYTF. DNA of the CDR3: TGTGCCAGCAGCTTAGAACCGGAGGTTTATGGCTACACCTTC.

This sequence joins TRBV28 and TRBJ2-1; D uncertain. V was shortened by 2 bases and J by 4 bases, with 9 bases between the two germline ends. The CDR3 extends over 14 amino acids. Germline lookup yields CDR1 MDHEN and CDR2 SYDVKM. The CDR3 reads CASSLVGSYNEQFF. In DNA, the CDR3 is TGTGCCAGCAGTTTAGTTGGCAGTTACAATGAGCAGTTCTTC. Combining the CDR3 with reference TRBV28 and TRBJ2-1 gives the whole variable domain DVKVTQSSRYLVKRTGEKVFLECVQDMDHENMFWYRQDPGLGLRLIYFSYDVKMKEKGDIPEGYSVSREKKERFSLILESASTNQTSMYLCASSLVGSYNEQFFGPGTRLTVL.

The chain uses TRBV2 and TRBJ1-1; the D gene is possibly TRBD1 (6 bases). Germline loops: CDR1 SNHLY, CDR2 FYNNEI. Trimming took off 4 bases at V and 11 bases at J, with 26 bases between the two ends. The CDR3 sequence is 16 residues long. The CDR3 loop is CASSAIDRTGGLRAFF. In nucleotides, the CDR3 is TGTGCCAGCAGTGCAATTGACAGGACTGGGGGCTTAAGGGCTTTCTTT.

The chain combines TRBV7-8 with TRBJ2-3, with 11 nucleotides matching TRBD2. The CDR3 totals 21 residues. Trimming cost V 5 bases and J 0 bases; bases outside gene matches: 19. The V gene's germline CDR1 is SGHVS and CDR2 FQNEAQ. CDR3 DNA sequence: TGTGCCAGCAGCAGCAGCCGACTAGCGGGACCGTCCGAGTTTAGCACAGATACGCAGTATTTT. Protein product: CASSSSRLAGPSEFSTDTQYF.

The chain employs TRBV19 and TRBJ2-1, with D perhaps matching TRBD2 (6 bases). The CDR3 has 15 amino acids. Germline values: CDR1 LNHDA, CDR2 SQIVND (reference sequence). V lost 7 bases and J lost 4, with 17 bases in between. CDR3 DNA sequence: TGTGCCAGTACCCCCGATAGCGGAGGGTACAATGAGCAGTTCTTC. Translated: CASTPDSGGYNEQFF.

The chain links TRBV19 to TRBJ1-5; 9 bases align to TRBD1. Per the germline V gene, CDR1 is LNHDA and CDR2 is SQIVND (reference sequence). With 9 bases clipped from V and 1 base from J, the junction kept 4 bases outside the gene matches. CDR3 size: 14 residues. The CDR3: CASRTGVSNQPQHF. The CDR3 nucleotides read TGTGCCAGCCGGACAGGGGTGAGCAATCAGCCCCAGCATTTT. Based on the CDR3 plus reference TRBV19 and TRBJ1-5, the full variable domain is DGGITQSPKYLFRKEGQNVTLSCEQNLNHDAMYWYRQDPGQGLRLIYYSQIVNDFQKGDIAEGYSVSREKKESFPLTVTSAQKNPTAFYLCASRTGVSNQPQHFGDGTRLSIL.

The rearrangement uses TRBV11-1 and TRBJ2-1; 9 bases line up with TRBD2. From germline, CDR1 is SGHAT and CDR2 FQDESV (reference sequence). The V gene end was trimmed by 6 bases and the J gene end by 9 bases; junction bases not matched to a gene: 18. This CDR3 has 17 residues. The CDR3 reads CASSNEKAGGRAGEQFF. Here the CDR3 DNA reads TGTGCCAGCAGTAACGAAAAAGCGGGAGGTAGGGCTGGTGAGCAGTTCTTC.

This chain links TRBV19 with TRBJ2-2, with D maybe TRBD1 (6 bases). This CDR3 comprises 15 residues. Trimming removed 6 bases from V and 0 bases from J, with 11 bases in between. Germline values: CDR1 LNHDA, CDR2 SQIVND (reference sequence). CDR3 sequence reads: CASRPRGSNTGELFF. CDR3 sequence (DNA): TGTGCCAGTAGGCCGAGGGGGTCGAACACCGGGGAGCTGTTTTTT.

The genes are TRBV10-3 and TRBJ2-3; TRBD2 aligns across 12 bases. Unmatched junction bases numbered 3, after V lost 10 bases and J lost 4 bases. The CDR3 is made up of 13 amino acids. CDR1 and CDR2 from the germline V gene are ENHRY and SYGVKD. The CDR3 spells CASWTSGADTQYF. DNA for the CDR3: TGTGCCAGTTGGACTAGCGGGGCAGATACGCAGTATTTT.

The V gene is TRBV5-1, the J gene TRBJ2-1; TRBD1 matches at 11 bases. Trimming removed 0 bases from V and 9 bases from J; junction bases left unmatched: 17. The CDR3 extends over 19 amino acids. Germline assignment: CDR1 SGHRS and CDR2 YFSETQ. The CDR3 DNA sequence: TGCGCCAGCAGCTTGGCAAGGACAGGGGGCGCCTCGACACATGTTGAGCAGTTCTTC. Amino acids: CASSLARTGGASTHVEQFF. The entire variable domain, with the rest obtained from reference TRBV5-1 and TRBJ2-1, is as follows: KAGVTQTPRYLIKTRGQQVTLSCSPISGHRSVSWYQQTPGQGLQFLFEYFSETQRNKGNFPGRFSGRQFSNSRSEMNVSTLELGDSALYLCASSLARTGGASTHVEQFFGPGTRLTVL.

The rearrangement links TRBV7-3 to TRBJ2-3, with D tentatively TRBD2 (6 bases). V gave up 0 bases and J gave up 1 base, with 8 bases separating them. The CDR3 runs 15 residues. CDR1 is SGHTA and CDR2 is FQGTGA in the germline V gene. This chain's CDR3 is CASSLTGGGTDTQYF. The DNA of the CDR3 is TGTGCCAGCAGCTTAACGGGAGGAGGCACAGATACGCAGTATTTT.

This chain uses TRBV30 with TRBJ2-1; no definite D call. Deletions cut 2 bases from V and 6 bases from J, with 11 bases between. The CDR3 consists of 13 residues. Per germline, CDR1 GTSNPN and CDR2 SVGIG (reference sequence). The CDR3 reads CAWSLGSSNEQFF. As DNA, the CDR3 is TGTGCCTGGAGTCTGGGCTCATCCAATGAGCAGTTCTTC. The entire variable domain, with the rest obtained from reference TRBV30 and TRBJ2-1, is as follows: SQTIHQWPATLVQPVGSPLSLECTVEGTSNPNLYWYRQAAGRGLQLLFYSVGIGQISSEVPQNLSASRPQDRQFILSSKKLLLSDSGFYLCAWSLGSSNEQFFGPGTRLTVL.